Sequencing of this T cell receptor (beta chain) was carried out in a study of shared clonotypes between healthy human individuals. Study information: Donors consisted of a couple of women and a few men between 18 and 49. Whole-study findings and limits: In having few donors, the study represented limited genetic and exposure-history diversity.

Comment on this clone: Its specificity is not known. Other DNA sequences in the same sample also yield this CDR3.

V trimming: 3 bases; J trimming: 4 bases; junction bases outside the gene matches: 3. CDR3 length: 14 amino acids. Germline assignment: CDR1 MDHEN and CDR2 SYDVKM. The authors divided CD4+ cells into CD45RA+ naive and CD45RA-negative memory subsets. Authors' processing steps: ImmunoSEQ junction-only sequences lacked quality scores, so their filtering differed. TCRdb's copy holds only in-frame clones and misses some; the assay was immunoSEQ multiplex PCR. V, J and clone size were drawn from that table, and D and trimming were deduced from the DNA. Of 2 million to 2.5 million clones listed, 80% to 95% were seen once; the top ten hold 0.35% to 0.5%.

The TCR comes from a man between 18 and 35 years old in good health. Some clones in this sample may be carry-over from other donors' samples. The chain carries TRBV28 and TRBJ1-5; 7 nucleotides match TRBD1. The sequenced sample was naive CD4+ T cells from PBMCs. Subset reported: CD45RA+ positively selected. CDR3 nucleotides: TGTGCCAGCAGTTTTGGCAGGGGGAATCAGCCCCAGCATTTT. Protein sequence: CASSFGRGNQPQHF.